These 16 T cell receptor beta chains were all obtained from the same sample, sequenced in a study of T cell responses to AZD1222 COVID-19 vaccine. Repertoires were generated with immunoSEQ multiplex PCR, while TCRdb's copy carries only in-frame clones and drops some. The sample has under 150,000 clones, about 88% seen once. The sample here was peripheral blood, taken on day 0 of AZD1222 vaccination. The source is an adult in good health.

This chain uses TRBV19 with TRBJ1-5, with 7 positions matching TRBD1. The CDR3 is 16 amino acids. J lost 4 bases, V lost 6 bases, and 12 bases had no gene match. CDR1 and CDR2 from the germline V gene are LNHDA and SQIVND (reference sequence). The CDR3 reads CASSPGQRGPNQPQHF. The CDR3 bases are TGTGCCAGTAGCCCGGGACAAAGGGGGCCAAATCAGCCCCAGCATTTT.

V is TRBV5-4 and J is TRBJ2-6; 7 nucleotides match TRBD1. V dropped 4 bases and J dropped 4; count of bases not matched to a gene: 11. The CDR3 runs to 17 residues. CDR1 and CDR2 (germline): SGHNT, YYREEE (reference sequence). The CDR3 DNA reads as TGTGCCAGCAGCATCCCGGGACAGCGGACGGGGGCCAACGTCCTGACTTTC. Protein: CASSIPGQRTGANVLTF.

The rearrangement uses TRBV7-9 and TRBJ1-1, with D perhaps matching TRBD1 (6 bases). The germline V gene has CDR1 SEHNR and CDR2 FQNEAQ (reference sequence). The CDR3 loop spans 13 amino acids. Trimming took off 8 bases at V and 4 bases at J, with 14 bases between the two ends. The DNA for the CDR3 is TGTGCCAGCGGGCCTGGGGGGCTCACTGAAGCTTTCTTT. This sequence encodes CASGPGGLTEAFF.

The rearrangement uses TRBV19 and TRBJ1-2; no firm D call. V gave up 5 bases and J gave up 2 bases, with 18 bases separating them. The CDR3 sequence is 16 residues long. Germline V gene sequence: CDR1 LNHDA, CDR2 SQIVND (reference sequence). DNA of the CDR3: TGTGCCAGTAGTCGCTCTGGCGGCATACTAAACTATGGCTACACCTTC. It yields the protein CASSRSGGILNYGYTF.

The chain uses TRBV19 and TRBJ2-6; a weak D match, TRBD2 (5 bases). The CDR3 runs 16 residues. Germline V lookup: CDR1 LNHDA, CDR2 SQIVND (reference sequence). V lost 1 base to trimming and J lost 2 bases, with 9 bases between them. CDR3 sequence (DNA): TGTGCCAGTAGTATAGTTGGGGAGCCTGGGGCCAACGTCCTGACTTTC. Protein product: CASSIVGEPGANVLTF.

The chain uses TRBV5-1 and TRBJ2-7, with D perhaps being TRBD1 or TRBD2 (5 bases each). Germline V CDR1 and CDR2: SGHRS, YFSETQ. Deletions cut 9 bases from V and 0 bases from J, with 16 bases between. This CDR3 is built from 14 residues. The DNA for the CDR3 is TGCGCCACCTCCATGGCAGGGAGCTCCTACGAGCAGTACTTC. This codes for CATSMAGSSYEQYF.

This clone was observed a single time. V is TRBV28 and J is TRBJ1-2; D may be TRBD1 (5 bases). CDR1 and CDR2 from the germline V gene are MDHEN and SYDVKM. This CDR3 region has 13 residues. Trimming took off 6 bases at V and 4 bases at J, with 12 bases between the two ends. DNA for the CDR3: TGTGCCAGCAGGTCCGGCGGGGGCTATGGCTACACCTTC. It specifies CASRSGGGYGYTF.

The chain links TRBV2 to TRBJ2-7, with 8 bases fitting TRBD2. The trim removed 1 base at V and 6 bases at J, leaving 5 bases unmatched. This CDR3 is 14 amino acids long. Germline V lookup: CDR1 SNHLY, CDR2 FYNNEI. This CDR3 reads CASSEGDSGVEQYF. DNA of the CDR3: TGTGCCAGCAGTGAAGGGGATAGCGGGGTCGAGCAGTACTTC.

This chain links TRBV7-6 with TRBJ2-1, with D unresolved. The germline V gene has CDR1 SGHVS and CDR2 FNYEAQ. The ends were cut back, 2 bases at V and 9 bases at J, with 8 bases in the middle. CDR3 length: 12 amino acids. DNA for the CDR3: TGTGCCAGCAGCTTAAGTCGGGTTGAGCAGTTCTTC. Its translation: CASSLSRVEQFF.

The chain uses TRBV3-1 (or the pseudogene TRBV3-2) and TRBJ2-3; 12 nucleotides agree with TRBD2. The CDR3 contains 16 residues. With V trimmed by 4 bases and J by 7 bases, 9 bases remained unmatched. CDR1 is LGHDT, CDR2 YNNKEL, per germline (reference sequence). In nucleotides, the CDR3 is TGTGCCAGCAGCCGAGGGGGGGGACTAGCGGGTAATACGCAGTATTTT. It encodes CASSRGGGLAGNTQYF.

This sequence joins TRBV5-5 and TRBJ1-6, with a weak D call TRBD1 (5 bases). The CDR3 has 17 residues. Germline values: CDR1 SGHKS, CDR2 YYEKEE (reference sequence). Trimming took 4 bases from V and 0 from J, leaving 14 bases between them. The DNA of the CDR3 is TGTGCCAGCAGCCCCTGGGGCGGGAGCTCCTATAATTCACCCCTCCACTTT. Encoded protein: CASSPWGGSSYNSPLHF.

The rearrangement links TRBV3-1 (or the pseudogene TRBV3-2) to TRBJ2-7; tentative D call: TRBD1 (5 bases). CDR1 is LGHDT and CDR2 is YNNKEL in the germline V gene (reference sequence). The CDR3 contains 13 residues. V lost 4 bases to trimming and J lost 5 bases, with 12 bases between them. This chain's CDR3 is CASSLRRVDEQYF. For the CDR3, the DNA is TGTGCCAGCAGCCTCCGCAGGGTGGACGAGCAGTACTTC.

The CDR3 DNA reads as TGCAGCGTTGATGGGGTAGCGGGAGACAATGAGCAGTTCTTC. It yields the protein CSVDGVAGDNEQFF. V and J are TRBV29-1 and TRBJ2-1; 9 nucleotides line up with TRBD2. CDR1 and CDR2 (germline): SQVTM, ANQGSEA. V was pared by 3 bases and J by 5 bases, with 5 bases of the junction left unmatched. There are 14 residues in the CDR3.

The chain uses TRBV4-2 and TRBJ1-5; D may be TRBD1 (6 bases). The CDR3 extends over 16 amino acids. Germline V gene lookup returns CDR1 LGHNA and CDR2 YNFKEQ. Trimming stripped 0 bases from V and 3 bases from J, with 12 bases between. The CDR3 sequence: CASSQDRGQPNQPQHF. As DNA, the CDR3 is TGTGCCAGCAGCCAAGATCGCGGACAGCCCAATCAGCCCCAGCATTTT.

The chain is built from TRBV3-1 (or the pseudogene TRBV3-2) and TRBJ1-6; D is possibly TRBD1 (6 bases). Germline V gene data show CDR1 as LGHDT and CDR2 as YNNKEL (reference sequence). This CDR3 is 16 amino acids long. Trimming took 1 base from V and 10 from J, leaving 17 bases between them. The CDR3 is CASSQGGGSRESPLHF. The CDR3, as DNA: TGTGCCAGCAGCCAAGGTGGGGGCTCTCGAGAGTCACCCCTCCACTTT.

This clone has a handful of counts. The chain uses TRBV6-6 and TRBJ2-1, with a weak D call TRBD2 (6 bases). The CDR3 is 15 amino acids. V lost 4 bases to trimming and J lost 4 bases, with 14 bases between them. CDR1 and CDR2 from the germline V gene are MNHNY and SVGAGI (reference sequence). The CDR3 DNA reads as TGTGCCAGCAGTTCCCGGGACTTACCATACAATGAGCAGTTCTTC. Amino acids: CASSSRDLPYNEQFF.